The sequence of this T cell receptor beta chain was determined in a study of blood T cell repertoires in COVID-19. Study-wide context: Both acute and convalescent COVID-19 samples were obtained from the United States, Italy and Spain. The cDNA or gDNA used as material had been derived from T cells, B-cell-depleted T cells, or PBMCs.

With 5 bases removed from V and 4 bases from J, the gap between germline ends came to 14 bases. Germline CDR1 LNHDA, CDR2 SQIVND (reference sequence). The CDR3 totals 15 residues. Study processing details: Counts of nucleated cells, estimated from reference gene primer amplification, were obtained. Repertoires were generated with immunoSEQ multiplex PCR, while TCRdb's copy carries only in-frame clones and drops some. The DNA was the basis for D and trimming; V, J and clone size are from that table. The data show hundreds of thousands of clones, with roughly 80% seen just once and about 9% held by the top ten. This clone has only one observation.

This receptor was taken from an elderly man with acute or convalescent COVID-19. The sequenced sample was peripheral blood. This chain joins TRBV19 and TRBJ1-4; a possible D gene is TRBD1 (6 bases). CDR3 nucleotide sequence: TGTGCCAGTAGTCTCGACAGGTTGATTAATGAAAAACTGTTTTTT. It specifies CASSLDRLINEKLFF.